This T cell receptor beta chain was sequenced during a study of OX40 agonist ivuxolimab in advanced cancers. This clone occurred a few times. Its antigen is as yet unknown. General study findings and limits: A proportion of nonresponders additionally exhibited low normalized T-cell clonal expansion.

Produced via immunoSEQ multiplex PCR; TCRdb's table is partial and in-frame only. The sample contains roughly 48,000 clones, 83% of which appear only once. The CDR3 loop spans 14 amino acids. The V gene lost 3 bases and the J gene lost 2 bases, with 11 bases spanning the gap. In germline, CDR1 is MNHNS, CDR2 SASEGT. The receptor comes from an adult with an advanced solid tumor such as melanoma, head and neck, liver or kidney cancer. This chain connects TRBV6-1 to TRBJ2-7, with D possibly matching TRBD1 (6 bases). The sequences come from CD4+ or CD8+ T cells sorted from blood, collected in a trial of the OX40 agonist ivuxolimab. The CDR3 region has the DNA TGTGCCAGCAGTGAGCGGACAGAAGCCTACGAGCAGTACTTC. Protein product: CASSERTEAYEQYF.